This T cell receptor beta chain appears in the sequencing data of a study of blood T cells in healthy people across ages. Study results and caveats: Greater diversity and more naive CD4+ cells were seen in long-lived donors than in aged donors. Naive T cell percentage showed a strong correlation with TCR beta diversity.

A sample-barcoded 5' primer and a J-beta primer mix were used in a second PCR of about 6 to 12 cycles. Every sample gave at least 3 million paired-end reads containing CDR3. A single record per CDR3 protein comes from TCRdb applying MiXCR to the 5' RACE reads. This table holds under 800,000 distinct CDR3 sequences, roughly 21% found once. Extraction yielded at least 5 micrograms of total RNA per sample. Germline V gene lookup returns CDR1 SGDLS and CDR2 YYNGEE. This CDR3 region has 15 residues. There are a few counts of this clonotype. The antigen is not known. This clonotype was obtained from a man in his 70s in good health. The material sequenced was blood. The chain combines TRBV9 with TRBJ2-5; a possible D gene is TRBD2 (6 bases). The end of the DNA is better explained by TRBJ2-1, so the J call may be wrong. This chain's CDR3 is CASSSAAGAYNEQFF. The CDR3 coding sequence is TGTGCCAGCAGCTCCGCAGCGGGCGCCTACAATGAGCAGTTCTTC.